One and the same sample provided the 32 T cell receptor beta chains below, sequenced in a study of blood T cells in healthy people across ages. A second PCR, run for about 6 to 12 cycles, used a sample-barcoded 5' primer plus a J-beta primer mix. TCRdb fed the 5' RACE reads into MiXCR, producing one record per CDR3 protein. The sample has around 1,100,000 distinct CDR3 sequences, roughly two fifths seen once. Sequencing was done on a sample of blood. The receptor source for this set is a young man in good health.

The chain links TRBV12-3 or TRBV12-4 to TRBJ2-7; 8 bases are shared with TRBD1. The V and J ends lost 3 bases and 7 bases, in that order; junction bases with no gene match: 8. This CDR3 has 14 residues. CDR3 nucleotide sequence: TGTGCCAGCAGTTTGGGAACAGGGGGTAGTGAGCAGTACTTC. This sequence encodes CASSLGTGGSEQYF.

This clonotype was picked up one time. The chain combines TRBV9 with TRBJ1-3, with D hard to call. V was trimmed by 3 bases and J by 6 bases, leaving 7 bases between them. Germline-derived CDR1 and CDR2 are SGDLS and YYNGEE. The CDR3 runs 12 residues. CDR3 in amino acids: CASSEGQNTIYF. CDR3 nucleotide sequence: TGTGCCAGCAGCGAGGGCCAAAACACCATATATTTT.

Only a few counts were recorded for this clonotype. The chain joins TRBV6-5 to TRBJ1-1, with TRBD1 matching over 7 bases. The J segment lost 1 base and the V segment lost 6 bases, leaving 5 bases of the junction unmatched. Germline-derived CDR1 and CDR2 are MNHEY and SVGAGI. This CDR3 contains 14 residues. This CDR3 is CASRRDRTNTEAFF. The CDR3 DNA reads as TGTGCCAGCAGACGGGACAGAACGAACACTGAAGCTTTCTTT.

This clonotype was detected a few times. The chain recombines TRBV14 with TRBJ2-3; D unresolved. Looked up from germline, CDR1 is SGHDN and CDR2 is FVKESK. CDR3 size: 13 residues. Trimming removed 4 bases from V and 5 bases from J, with 10 bases in between. The CDR3 reads CASSPASQDTQYF. In DNA, the CDR3 is TGTGCCAGCAGCCCAGCCTCCCAAGATACGCAGTATTTT.

This chain connects TRBV20-1 to TRBJ2-7; D unclear. CDR1 is DFQATT and CDR2 is SNEGSKA in the germline V gene (reference sequence). This CDR3 region has 15 residues. The V end lost 0 bases, the J end lost 2 bases, and 14 bases lay between the germline ends. The CDR3 sequence is CSARDHKELAYEQYF. The CDR3 DNA is TGCAGTGCTAGAGATCATAAAGAGCTGGCCTACGAGCAGTACTTC.

Only a few counts were recorded for this clonotype. V and J are TRBV12-3 or TRBV12-4 and TRBJ1-1, with no clear D. CDR3 length: 15 residues. V dropped 5 bases and J dropped 3 bases, with 16 bases sitting between them. CDR3 loop: CASSPSQTAYTEAFF. The CDR3 DNA reads as TGTGCCAGCAGTCCATCCCAGACGGCATACACTGAAGCTTTCTTT.

The chain links TRBV7-3 to TRBJ1-2; D is unclear. V lost 5 bases to trimming and J lost 0 bases, with 10 bases between them. Per the germline V gene, CDR1 is SGHTA and CDR2 is FQGTGA. The CDR3 has 14 residues. CDR3 in amino acids: CASSPQTSNYGYTF. CDR3 nucleotide sequence: TGTGCCAGCAGCCCGCAGACATCTAACTATGGCTACACCTTC.

The chain combines TRBV30 with TRBJ2-3, with a tentative D call TRBD2 (7 bases). CDR1 and CDR2 (germline): GTSNPN, SVGIG (reference sequence). V lost 2 bases and J lost 1, with 19 bases in between. CDR3 length equals 17 residues. The CDR3 nucleotides are TGTGCCTGGAGTAGGGAGGGGGGGGGTAGGGGCACAGATACGCAGTATTTT. This translates into CAWSREGGGRGTDTQYF.

This clonotype has only a few counts. The rearrangement links TRBV2 to TRBJ2-5; possibly TRBD2 for D (6 bases). Trimming took off 6 bases at V and 0 bases at J, with 8 bases between the two ends. This CDR3 is built from 13 residues. CDR1 SNHLY and CDR2 FYNNEI come from the germline V gene. The CDR3, as DNA: TGTGCCAGCAGGCGGGATTACCAAGAGACCCAGTACTTC. It yields the protein CASRRDYQETQYF.

V and J are TRBV6-2 or TRBV6-3 and TRBJ2-1; 12 bases align to TRBD2. Germline CDR1 reads MNHEY; CDR2 reads SVGEGT. This CDR3 region has 15 residues. Trimming cost V 2 bases and J 10 bases; bases outside gene matches: 6. CDR3 DNA sequence: TGTGCCAGCAGTTACAGCCCTAGCGGGGGGGTAGAGCAGTTCTTC. Its protein is CASSYSPSGGVEQFF.

This chain connects TRBV20-1 to TRBJ2-1; weak D call: TRBD2 (5 bases). The CDR3 is 15 residues long. Germline V gene data show CDR1 as DFQATT and CDR2 as SNEGSKA (reference sequence). Trimming cost V 6 bases and J 0 bases, with 15 bases left between them. DNA for the CDR3: TGCAGTGCACAGAATAGCGCCCACTCCTACAATGAGCAGTTCTTC. The encoded protein is CSAQNSAHSYNEQFF.

V and J are TRBV12-3 or TRBV12-4 and TRBJ1-4; D is ambiguous. Trimming pared 1 base from V and 0 bases from J, leaving 9 bases between. This CDR3 comprises 16 residues. The CDR3 sequence is CASSLGQTPTNEKLFF. The CDR3 DNA sequence: TGTGCCAGCAGTTTAGGGCAGACGCCAACTAATGAAAAACTGTTTTTT.

The chain recombines TRBV7-9 with TRBJ1-4, with D unclear. V lost 1 base and J 3 bases, leaving 6 bases between the germline ends. CDR1 is SEHNR, CDR2 FQNEAQ, per germline (reference sequence). The CDR3 has 14 amino acids. CDR3 nucleotide sequence: TGTGCCAGCAGCTTAGTAACAGCTAATGAAAAACTGTTTTTT. It yields the protein CASSLVTANEKLFF.

The chain links TRBV4-1 to TRBJ1-1, with D unclear. Trimming took 1 base from V and 0 from J, leaving 9 bases between them. The CDR3 covers 15 residues. CDR1 MGHRA and CDR2 YSYEKL come from the germline V gene. The CDR3 here is CASSQGHSLNTEAFF. CDR3 bases: TGCGCCAGCAGCCAAGGACACAGCCTGAACACTGAAGCTTTCTTT.

This clonotype was observed a few times. The chain is built from TRBV29-1 and TRBJ2-7; 7 nucleotides line up with TRBD1. The CDR3 length is 12 residues. Germline values: CDR1 SQVTM, CDR2 ANQGSEA. Trimming cost V 5 bases and J 3 bases; bases outside gene matches: 4. The CDR3 here is CSVLYRGYEQYF. The CDR3 DNA reads TGCAGCGTTTTATACAGGGGCTACGAGCAGTACTTC.

V usage is TRBV3-1 and J usage is TRBJ2-3; D is unclear. The CDR3 runs 14 residues. Per germline, CDR1 LGHDT and CDR2 YNNKEL (reference sequence). Trimming pared 3 bases from V and 4 bases from J, leaving 11 bases between. CDR3 nucleotide sequence: TGTGCCAGCAGCCACCGTTTGGGCGCAGATACGCAGTATTTT. Encoded protein: CASSHRLGADTQYF.

The sample holds many counts of this clonotype. The V and J genes are TRBV29-1 and TRBJ2-7; tentative D call: TRBD2 (5 bases). The CDR3 extends over 11 amino acids. The V end lost 4 bases, the J end lost 5 bases, and 9 bases lay between the germline ends. Germline values: CDR1 SQVTM, CDR2 ANQGSEA. The CDR3 spells CSVGMRDEQYF. The CDR3 DNA sequence: TGCAGCGTTGGGATGCGGGACGAGCAGTACTTC.

V and J are TRBV6-6 and TRBJ1-5, with 7 positions matching TRBD1. The J segment lost 0 bases and the V segment lost 5 bases, leaving 7 bases of the junction unmatched. The length of the CDR3 is 16 residues. CDR1 is MNHNY and CDR2 is SVGAGI in the germline V gene (reference sequence). Here the CDR3 DNA reads TGTGCCAGCAGTCCTGGGACAGCGCCTAGCAATCAGCCCCAGCATTTT. It specifies CASSPGTAPSNQPQHF.

The chain has TRBV12-3 or TRBV12-4 and TRBJ1-2; tentative D call: TRBD1 (6 bases). The length of the CDR3 is 15 residues. V was shortened by 0 bases and J by 4 bases, with 12 bases between the two germline ends. Here the CDR3 reads CASSLAGGGVYGYTF. The DNA for the CDR3 is TGTGCCAGCAGTTTAGCTGGGGGCGGCGTCTATGGCTACACCTTC.

The genes are TRBV10-3 and TRBJ2-3, with TRBD2 as a possible D gene (5 bases). The CDR3 extends over 14 amino acids. The V end was cut by 4 bases, the J end by 4 bases, with 12 bases between. Germline assignment: CDR1 ENHRY and CDR2 SYGVKD. The CDR3 loop reads CAISGRERPDTQYF. Written as DNA, the CDR3 is TGTGCCATCAGTGGACGGGAACGGCCAGATACGCAGTATTTT.

V usage is TRBV12-3 or TRBV12-4 and J usage is TRBJ1-6, with unresolved D. The CDR3 covers 13 residues. V lost 2 bases and J lost 7, with 6 bases in between. CDR3 DNA sequence: TGTGCCAGCAGTTTAACCGAGAATTCACCCCTCCACTTT. Its translation: CASSLTENSPLHF.

The CDR3 loop reads CASSQTYSYYGYTF. The CDR3 DNA reads TGTGCCAGCTCACAAACCTATTCCTACTATGGCTACACCTTC. The chain has TRBV27 and TRBJ1-2; D unclear. Trimming removed 8 bases from V and 3 bases from J, with 16 bases in between. This CDR3 has 14 amino acids. Germline assignment: CDR1 MNHEY and CDR2 SMNVEV (reference sequence).

In this sample, this clonotype turned up a few times. This sequence joins TRBV18 and TRBJ2-7; possible D gene TRBD2, 5 bases. Trimming shortened V by 2 bases and J by 2 bases, and 13 bases separated the two germline ends. CDR1 KGHSH and CDR2 LQKENI come from the germline V gene. There are 15 residues in the CDR3. CDR3 coding DNA: TGTGCCAGCTCACCAAGCGGTCCAGGCCCCTACGAGCAGTACTTC. It specifies CASSPSGPGPYEQYF.

This clonotype was recorded at least ten times. The chain uses TRBV5-1 and TRBJ2-1; D is possibly TRBD2 (5 bases). This CDR3 has 15 residues. Germline values: CDR1 SGHRS, CDR2 YFSETQ. V was cut by 4 bases and J by 4 bases, with 15 bases left in between. CDR3 region: CASSPGSPPYNEQFF. For the CDR3, the DNA is TGCGCCAGCAGCCCGGGATCCCCTCCGTACAATGAGCAGTTCTTC.

The CDR3 region has the DNA TGTGCCAGCAGCCCCACCTTCGGGGGCATCGGTCAGCCCCAGCATTTT. It yields the protein CASSPTFGGIGQPQHF. The V and J genes are TRBV5-5 and TRBJ1-5; a weak D match, TRBD1 (6 bases). Germline lookup yields CDR1 SGHKS and CDR2 YYEKEE (reference sequence). This CDR3 comprises 16 residues. The ends were cut back, 4 bases at V and 6 bases at J, with 20 bases in the middle.

In regard to this clonotype: This could be a read error, since a much larger clone is one nucleotide away. The CDR3 DNA is TGTGCCAGCAGCTGTGTTACAGGGTATGGAGATACGCAGTATTTT. Translated: CASSCVTGYGDTQYF. The chain couples TRBV7-9 to TRBJ2-3; D is perhaps TRBD1 (6 bases). CDR1 and CDR2 (germline): SEHNR, FQNEAQ (reference sequence). CDR3 size: 15 residues. Trimming stripped 4 bases from V and 5 bases from J, with 16 bases between. The full variable domain, its missing parts supplied by reference TRBV7-9 and TRBJ2-3, is DTGVSQNPRHKITKRGQNVTFRCDPISEHNRLYWYRQTLGQGPEFLTYFQNEAQLEKSRLLSDRFSAERPKGSFSTLEIQRTEQGDSAMYLCASSCVTGYGDTQYFGPGTRLTVL.

The chain has TRBV6-5 and TRBJ2-1; D is perhaps TRBD1 (7 bases). This CDR3 region has 14 residues. Between the trimmed V and J ends, which lost 7 bases and 6 bases, there was a span of 16 bases. Germline CDR1 and CDR2: MNHEY and SVGAGI. CDR3 nucleotides: TGTGCCAGCACCCAGAGACAGGGAGGCAATGAGCAGTTCTTC. It codes for CASTQRQGGNEQFF.

V is TRBV9 and J is TRBJ2-3; D is tentatively TRBD1 or TRBD2 (6 bases each). Germline CDR1 and CDR2: SGDLS and YYNGEE. The CDR3 runs 14 residues. V gave up 5 bases and J gave up 5 bases, with 15 bases separating them. CDR3 loop: CASSPGGGRDTQYF. CDR3 nucleotides: TGTGCCAGCAGTCCAGGAGGGGGGAGAGATACGCAGTATTTT.

The V call is TRBV19, the J call TRBJ2-7; D remains unclear. The CDR3 spans 15 residues. V lost 6 bases and J lost 2, with 17 bases in between. CDR1 is LNHDA, CDR2 SQIVND, per germline (reference sequence). In DNA, the CDR3 is TGTGCCAGTAGAAAAGTATCGATAGGTGCCTACGAGCAGTACTTC. The encoded protein is CASRKVSIGAYEQYF.

A few counts support this clonotype. V usage is TRBV6-1 and J usage is TRBJ2-1; D is possibly TRBD2 (5 bases). The V and J ends lost 6 bases and 0 bases respectively, with 18 bases between them. Germline loops: CDR1 MNHNS, CDR2 SASEGT. This CDR3 has 17 residues. This CDR3 reads CASSITFEGSSYNEQFF. As DNA, the CDR3 is TGTGCCAGCAGCATTACCTTTGAGGGTAGCTCCTACAATGAGCAGTTCTTC.

The gene calls are TRBV27 and TRBJ1-2; a weak D match, TRBD1 (6 bases). Trimming left V 6 bases short and J 3 bases short, with 26 bases between. This CDR3 is built from 18 residues. CDR1 is MNHEY and CDR2 is SMNVEV in the germline V gene (reference sequence). The CDR3 is CASSPKDSPQGTYYGYTF. CDR3 DNA sequence: TGTGCCAGCAGCCCTAAGGACAGCCCGCAGGGGACCTACTATGGCTACACCTTC.

The genes are TRBV20-1 and TRBJ2-7; D is ambiguous. Germline lookup yields CDR1 DFQATT and CDR2 SNEGSKA (reference sequence). V was shortened by 6 bases and J by 4 bases, with 10 bases between the two germline ends. CDR3 length: 11 amino acids. This CDR3 reads CSAKGGYEQYF. The CDR3 DNA reads as TGCAGTGCCAAGGGTGGGTACGAGCAGTACTTC.